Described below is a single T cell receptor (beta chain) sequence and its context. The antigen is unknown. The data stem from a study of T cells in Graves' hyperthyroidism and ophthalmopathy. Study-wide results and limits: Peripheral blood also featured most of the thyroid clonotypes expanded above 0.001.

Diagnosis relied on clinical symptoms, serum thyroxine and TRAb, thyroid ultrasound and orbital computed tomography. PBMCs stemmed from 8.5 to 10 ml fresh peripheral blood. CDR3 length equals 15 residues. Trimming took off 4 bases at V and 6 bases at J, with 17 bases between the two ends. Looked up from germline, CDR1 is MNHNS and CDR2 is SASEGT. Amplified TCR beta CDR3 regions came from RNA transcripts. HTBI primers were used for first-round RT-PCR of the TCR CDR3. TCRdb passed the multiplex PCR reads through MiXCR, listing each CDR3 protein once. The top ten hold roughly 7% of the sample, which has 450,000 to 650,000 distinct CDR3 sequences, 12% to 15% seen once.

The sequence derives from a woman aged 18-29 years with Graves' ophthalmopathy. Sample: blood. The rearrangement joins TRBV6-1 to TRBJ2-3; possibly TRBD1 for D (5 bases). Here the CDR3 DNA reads TGTGCCAGCAGTGCCCGGGTAGGGGCGAGGGATACGCAGTATTTT. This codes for CASSARVGARDTQYF.